This TCR beta chain comes out of a study of T cell responses to AZD1222 COVID-19 vaccine. Profiling relied on immunoSEQ multiplex PCR, and the TCRdb table lists in-frame clones only, not all of them. The sample yields approximately 81,000 clones, approximately 90% seen once. The germline CDR1 and CDR2 sequences are MNHEY and SMNVEV (reference sequence). The CDR3 is 12 residues long. Between the trimmed V and J ends, which lost 4 bases and 3 bases, there was a span of 3 bases. Study conclusions and caveats: The study found vaccine-associated CD4 TCRs spanning spike, dominant at 160-218 and 743-854.

Comment on this clone: Its antigen is as yet unknown.

This sequence originates from an adult in good health. The chain links TRBV27 to TRBJ2-2; D not resolved. This specimen consisted of peripheral blood, obtained on day 0 of MenACWY control vaccination. CDR3 in amino acids: CASSSDTGELFF. The CDR3 nucleotides read TGTGCCAGCAGTTCAGACACCGGGGAGCTGTTTTTT.